This TCR beta chain was sequenced for a study of regulatory T cells in long-lasting Graves disease. In the study overall: Persistent cases took antithyroid drugs over 5 years and stayed TSH receptor antibody positive.

The V and J ends lost 1 base and 0 bases respectively, with 8 bases between them. Germline V gene data show CDR1 as SGHTS and CDR2 as YDEGEE. The CDR3 contains 15 residues. For TCR beta, libraries came from iRepertoire HTBI primers and Arm-PCR of CDR3 regions. TCRdb used MiXCR to reprocess the multiplex PCR reads, holding one entry per CDR3 protein. The sample includes 350,000 to 500,000 distinct CDR3 sequences, 21% of them seen just once. This clonotype was observed a single time. As yet, its antigen is unknown. General study findings and limits: Peripheral blood, not thyroid tissue, was the sole material studied.

Time point denoted: persistent/refractory GD, antithyroid drugs over 5 years with positive TRAb. PBMCs provided the RNA from which the TCR library was made. Patients were from an endocrinology department in Xi'an, China. Staff took 7.5 to 9.5 milliliters of peripheral blood and put it into EDTA tubes. This TCR was sampled from a female donor with Graves disease. The material was peripheral blood mononuclear cells (PBMCs), obtained when the disease was refractory, from a patient treated with antithyroid drugs. The J gene is TRBJ1-5, the V gene TRBV5-8; D remains ambiguous. The CDR3, as DNA: TGTGCCAGCAGCTTGTGGCGGGCTAGCAATCAGCCCCAGCATTTT. It specifies CASSLWRASNQPQHF.